A selection of T cell receptor beta chains follows, all from one sample in a study of control samples from healthy donors and cancer patients. The method was immunoSEQ multiplex PCR; TCRdb's version includes in-frame clones alone and lacks a portion of them. The table lists some 100,000 clones, about 90% of them singletons. Sequencing was performed on blood. The receptors were sampled from a woman in her 50s in good health. Each CDR3 is given with its conserved first and last residue. A D gene is named only where the DNA matches it firmly. Where a row states a size, it is once, few, many or the class of an expanded clone; other rows omit it.

v_gene	d_gene	j_gene	abundance	len	CDR3aa	CDR3nt
TRBV5-4	-	TRBJ1-4	-	14	CASSSGSAKEKLFF	TGTGCCAGCAGCTCGGGATCAGCCAAAGAAAAACTGTTTTTT
TRBV5-4	-	TRBJ2-1	-	13	CASSYDSNVEQFF	TGTGCCAGCAGCTATGACAGTAACGTTGAGCAGTTCTTC
TRBV5-6	TRBD2	TRBJ2-2	-	16	CASSLYSGGNTGELFF	TGTGCCAGCAGCTTGTACAGCGGGGGTAACACCGGGGAGCTGTTTTTT
TRBV5-1	-	TRBJ2-1	once	15	CASSLDPMPANEQFF	TGCGCCAGCAGCTTGGATCCAATGCCGGCCAATGAGCAGTTCTTC
TRBV30	-	TRBJ1-1	-	13	CAWSVQLGGEAFF	TGTGCCTGGAGTGTACAGTTGGGCGGTGAAGCTTTCTTT
TRBV4-2	-	TRBJ2-3	-	14	CASSQGGSTDTQYF	TGTGCCAGCAGCCAAGGGGGGAGCACAGATACGCAGTATTTT
TRBV27	-	TRBJ1-2	-	15	CASSLSGTTLYGYTF	TGTGCCAGCAGTTTATCCGGGACGACTCTCTATGGCTACACCTTC
TRBV7-9	-	TRBJ2-3	-	15	CASSLVAVSTDTQYF	TGTGCCAGCAGCTTAGTCGCAGTATCCACAGATACGCAGTATTTT
TRBV5-4	-	TRBJ2-3	-	15	CASSYDSPNANTQYF	TGTGCCAGCAGCTACGACTCGCCCAACGCAAATACGCAGTATTTT
TRBV19	-	TRBJ2-3	-	13	CASSTDYTDTQYF	TGTGCCAGTAGTACGGACTACACAGATACGCAGTATTTT
TRBV7-2	TRBD2	TRBJ2-3	-	18	CASSPPAPGLAGVDTQYF	TGTGCCAGCAGCCCACCTGCCCCGGGACTAGCGGGGGTAGATACGCAGTATTTT
TRBV7-2	-	TRBJ2-2	-	16	CASSLLHRKNTGELFF	TGTGCCAGCAGCTTACTACACCGGAAGAACACCGGGGAGCTGTTTTTT
TRBV3-1/TRBV3-2	-	TRBJ2-1	once	15	CASSPPSYIPGGQFF	TGTGCCAGCAGCCCCCCCAGCTATATTCCTGGGGGGCAGTTCTTC
TRBV7-2	-	TRBJ2-3	-	14	CASSIPLEVGGTYF	TGTGCCAGCAGCATCCCTCTGGAGGTGGGAGGCACGTATTTT
TRBV6-2/TRBV6-3	TRBD2	TRBJ2-7	-	16	CASSYYLRGVAYEQYF	TGTGCCAGCAGTTACTATCTCCGGGGGGTCGCCTACGAGCAGTACTTC
TRBV9	TRBD1	TRBJ1-2	-	13	CASSLQGAYGYTF	TGTGCCAGCAGCCTTCAGGGGGCTTATGGCTACACCTTC
TRBV7-3	-	TRBJ1-1	few	15	CASSLMRVGNTEAFF	TGTGCCAGCAGCTTAATGCGGGTTGGGAACACTGAAGCTTTCTTT
TRBV9	-	TRBJ1-5	-	15	CASSAGTSSNQPQHF	TGTGCCAGCAGCGCCGGGACGTCCAGCAATCAGCCCCAGCATTTT
TRBV18	-	TRBJ2-2	-	15	CASSPEVHLAGELFF	TGTGCCAGCTCACCCGAGGTTCATCTGGCCGGGGAGCTGTTTTTT
TRBV5-6	-	TRBJ1-5	-	14	CASSFYRVGQPQHF	TGTGCCAGCAGCTTTTACAGGGTGGGTCAGCCCCAGCATTTT
TRBV10-1	-	TRBJ1-4	-	15	CASIRLSQGGEKLFF	TGCGCCAGCATTCGCCTTTCACAGGGAGGTGAAAAACTGTTTTTT
TRBV5-1	-	TRBJ1-2	-	13	CASSLPGGYGYTF	TGCGCCAGCAGTCTTCCGGGCGGCTATGGCTACACCTTC
TRBV6-5	-	TRBJ2-7	once	15	CASSRGRGGTYEQYF	TGTGCCAGCAGCCGGGGGCGGGGCGGGACCTACGAGCAGTACTTC
TRBV30	-	TRBJ2-1	-	14	CAWSVPLLWRYEFF	TGTGCCTGGAGTGTACCCCTCTTGTGGAGATATGAGTTCTTC
TRBV6-5	-	TRBJ1-6	-	14	CASRRQEYNSPLHF	TGTGCCAGCAGAAGACAGGAGTATAATTCACCCCTCCACTTT